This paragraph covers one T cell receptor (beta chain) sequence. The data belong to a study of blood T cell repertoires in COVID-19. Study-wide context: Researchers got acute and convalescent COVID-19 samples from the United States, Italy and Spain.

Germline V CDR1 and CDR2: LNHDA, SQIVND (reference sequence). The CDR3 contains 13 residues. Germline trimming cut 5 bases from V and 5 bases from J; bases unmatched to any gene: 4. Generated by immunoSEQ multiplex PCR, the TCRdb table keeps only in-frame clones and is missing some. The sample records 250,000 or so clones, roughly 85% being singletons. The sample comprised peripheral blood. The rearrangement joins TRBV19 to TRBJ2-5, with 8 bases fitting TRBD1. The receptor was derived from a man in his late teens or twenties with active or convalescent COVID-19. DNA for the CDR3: TGTGCCAGTAGTCCGGACAGGGTGGAGACCCAGTACTTC. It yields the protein CASSPDRVETQYF.